This T cell receptor (beta chain) was sequenced in a study of beta chain features in type 1 diabetes. Via CD45RO/CCR7/CD25/CD127/CD95/CD27, cells of the CD4+ naive, central memory, regulatory and stem cell-like memory subsets were sorted. This CDR3 contains 14 residues. From germline, CDR1 is SGHTA and CDR2 FQGNSA. With V trimmed by 3 bases and J by 2 bases, 3 bases remained unmatched. About this clone itself: Its antigen remains unknown.

Study-level results: Across patients, naive, central memory and Treg TCRB repertoires exhibited apparently greater similarity than was observed across healthy donors. Shortening that was moderate but significant affected the TCRB CDR3s of Type 1 diabetes patients in all four CD4+ subsets.

What was sequenced were expressed TCRB transcripts, since all of the isolated RNA had been reverse transcribed. Sequenced by immunoSEQ multiplex PCR; TCRdb stores in-frame clones only, minus some. The repertoire holds more than 300,000 clones, roughly 12% seen once, with roughly 0.0097% in the top ten. The V gene is TRBV7-2, the J gene TRBJ2-7, with 8 bases matching TRBD1. Material: naive CD4+ T cells from blood. This clonotype was sampled from a woman aged 18-29 years with type 1 diabetes. CDR3 sequence: CASSFDRGPYEQYF. The CDR3 DNA follows: TGTGCCAGCAGCTTTGACAGGGGACCCTACGAGCAGTACTTC.